This passage covers 24 T cell receptor beta chains from one sample sequenced in a study of T cells in Graves' hyperthyroidism and ophthalmopathy. Amplified TCR beta CDR3 regions derived from RNA transcripts. During a first-round RT-PCR of the TCR CDR3, the HTBI primer set was used. MiXCR, applied by TCRdb to the multiplex PCR reads, yields one record per CDR3 protein. The table shows roughly 420,000 distinct CDR3 sequences, with roughly 15% occurring only once. Sequencing was carried out using blood. The origin of the receptors is a woman in her late teens or twenties with Graves' hyperthyroidism.

This clonotype has a count of ten or more. The rearrangement joins TRBV20-1 to TRBJ2-5; TRBD2 aligns across 9 bases. The CDR3 spans 15 residues. In germline, CDR1 is DFQATT, CDR2 SNEGSKA (reference sequence). V trimming: 3 bases; J trimming: 1 base; junction bases outside the gene matches: 6. Written as DNA, the CDR3 is TGCAGTGCTAGTGGACCGACTAGCGGCCAAGAGACCCAGTACTTC. Protein sequence: CSASGPTSGQETQYF.

The chain employs TRBV30 and TRBJ1-1; 7 bases fit TRBD1. Losses at the gene ends were 4 bases for V and 1 base for J; bases not matched to a gene: 6. CDR3 length: 14 amino acids. Germline lookup yields CDR1 GTSNPN and CDR2 SVGIG (reference sequence). CDR3: CAWTTGYGNTEAFF. CDR3 sequence (DNA): TGTGCCTGGACGACAGGGTACGGGAACACTGAAGCTTTCTTT.

Ten or more counts support this clonotype. The DNA for the CDR3 is TGTGCCAGCAGCCAAGTAGTTATTAGCGGTCTTTACAATGAGCAGTTCTTC. The encoded protein is CASSQVVISGLYNEQFF. The rearrangement links TRBV3-1 to TRBJ2-1, with TRBD2 as a possible D gene (6 bases). Per germline, CDR1 LGHDT and CDR2 YNNKEL (reference sequence). The CDR3 is made up of 17 amino acids. Trimming shortened V by 1 base and J by 4 bases, and 17 bases separated the two germline ends.

The table lists this clonotype with many counts. The chain carries TRBV3-1 and TRBJ2-7; D gene ambiguous. Trimming took off 4 bases at V and 0 bases at J, with 10 bases between the two ends. The CDR3 spans 14 residues. Germline-derived CDR1 and CDR2 are LGHDT and YNNKEL (reference sequence). CDR3 sequence: CASSPGGTSYEQYF. For the CDR3, the DNA is TGTGCCAGCAGCCCCGGCGGCACCTCCTACGAGCAGTACTTC.

This clonotype was detected ten times or more. This sequence joins TRBV5-6 and TRBJ1-2; D is unclear. This CDR3 spans 13 amino acids. Germline V gives CDR1 SGHDT, CDR2 YYEEEE. V was clipped by 0 bases and J by 4 bases, with 7 bases between them. Here the CDR3 reads CASSLDTSYGYTF. The CDR3 DNA is TGTGCCAGCAGCTTGGACACCAGCTATGGCTACACCTTC.

The table lists this clonotype with many counts. This rearrangement joins TRBV7-6 to TRBJ2-7, with TRBD1 identical over 7 bases. This CDR3 is built from 15 residues. Germline V lookup: CDR1 SGHVS, CDR2 FNYEAQ. V shed 7 bases and J 0 bases; nucleotides not matched to a gene: 9. In DNA, the CDR3 is TGTGCCAGCAATCACGACCGGGACAGCTCCTACGAGCAGTACTTC. Its protein is CASNHDRDSSYEQYF. Complete variable domain (other parts from reference TRBV7-6 and TRBJ2-7): GAGVSQSPRYKVTKRGQDVALRCDPISGHVSLYWYRQALGQGPEFLTYFNYEAQQDKSGLPNDRFSAERPEGSISTLTIQRTEQRDSAMYRCASNHDRDSSYEQYFGPGTRLTVT.

The chain carries TRBV19 and TRBJ2-5; possible D gene TRBD2, 6 bases. Germline CDR1 LNHDA, CDR2 SQIVND (reference sequence). The CDR3 has 14 residues. The V end was cut by 5 bases, the J end by 1 base, with 11 bases between. The CDR3 DNA follows: TGTGCCAGTAGTCATACTAGCAGCCAAGAGACCCAGTACTTC. Amino acids: CASSHTSSQETQYF.

This clonotype was recorded at least ten times. This chain links TRBV27 with TRBJ2-1; the match to TRBD1 covers 12 bases. Germline loops: CDR1 MNHEY, CDR2 SMNVEV (reference sequence). V gave up 1 base and J gave up 8 bases; unmatched junction bases: 6. This CDR3 contains 16 residues. The chain's CDR3 is CASSLFGTGGSDEQFF. CDR3 sequence (DNA): TGTGCCAGCAGTTTATTCGGGACAGGGGGCTCGGATGAGCAGTTCTTC.

This clonotype was found a few times. V gene TRBV10-1 combines with J gene TRBJ2-2, with 10 bases matching TRBD1. Germline values: CDR1 WNHNN, CDR2 SYGVQD (reference sequence). Unmatched junction bases numbered 5, after V lost 4 bases and J lost 6 bases. This CDR3 spans 15 amino acids. The CDR3 protein is CASSGQGARAGELFF. The CDR3 nucleotides are TGCGCCAGCAGTGGACAGGGGGCAAGAGCCGGGGAGCTGTTTTTT.

This clonotype was recorded many times. The gene calls are TRBV7-9 and TRBJ2-7; tentative D call: TRBD2 (6 bases). From germline, CDR1 is SEHNR and CDR2 FQNEAQ (reference sequence). Between the trimmed V and J ends, which lost 5 bases and 2 bases, there was a span of 16 bases. There are 15 residues in the CDR3. The CDR3: CASSPQSGHTYEQYF. CDR3 nucleotide sequence: TGTGCCAGCAGCCCCCAAAGCGGGCATACCTACGAGCAGTACTTC. Drawing the rest from reference TRBV7-9 and TRBJ2-7, the complete variable domain is DTGVSQNPRHKITKRGQNVTFRCDPISEHNRLYWYRQTLGQGPEFLTYFQNEAQLEKSRLLSDRFSAERPKGSFSTLEIQRTEQGDSAMYLCASSPQSGHTYEQYFGPGTRLTVT.

This clonotype occurred a few times. The chain combines TRBV28 with TRBJ2-4; D remains unclear. Looked up from germline, CDR1 is MDHEN and CDR2 is SYDVKM. Trimming shortened V by 10 bases and J by 11 bases, and 15 bases separated the two germline ends. The CDR3 totals 11 residues. The CDR3 region is CATTLSAVQYF. The CDR3, as DNA: TGTGCCACCACGTTGAGTGCGGTTCAGTACTTC.

This clonotype has a count of ten or more. The chain carries TRBV10-3 and TRBJ2-7; the match to TRBD1 covers 7 bases. CDR3 length equals 15 residues. Germline CDR1 ENHRY, CDR2 SYGVKD. V shed 3 bases, J shed 2 bases, and the junction held 7 bases outside the gene matches. The CDR3 protein is CAISESPGTAYEQYF. The DNA of the CDR3 is TGTGCCATCAGTGAATCCCCCGGGACAGCCTACGAGCAGTACTTC.

Many counts were recorded for this clonotype. The chain couples TRBV6-2 or TRBV6-3 to TRBJ2-5; the D is unclear. The germline V gene encodes CDR1 MNHEY and CDR2 SVGEGT. Trimming pared 0 bases from V and 3 bases from J, leaving 8 bases between. CDR3 length: 14 amino acids. CDR3 DNA sequence: TGTGCCAGCAGTTACTCAGCTACCGAAGAGACCCAGTACTTC. Residues: CASSYSATEETQYF.

This clonotype has ten or more counts. The rearrangement joins TRBV28 to TRBJ2-7; weak D call: TRBD1 (6 bases). Trimming took 6 bases from V and 2 from J, leaving 20 bases between them. The CDR3 loop spans 16 amino acids. Germline loops: CDR1 MDHEN, CDR2 SYDVKM. The CDR3 region is CASRFNRDLPPYEQYF. CDR3 DNA sequence: TGTGCCAGCAGATTTAACAGGGACCTACCACCCTACGAGCAGTACTTC. The entire variable domain, with the rest obtained from reference TRBV28 and TRBJ2-7, is as follows: DVKVTQSSRYLVKRTGEKVFLECVQDMDHENMFWYRQDPGLGLRLIYFSYDVKMKEKGDIPEGYSVSREKKERFSLILESASTNQTSMYLCASRFNRDLPPYEQYFGPGTRLTVT.

This clonotype has ten or more counts. The rearrangement joins TRBV7-2 to TRBJ2-7, with TRBD2 identical over 7 bases. The V gene's germline CDR1 is SGHTA and CDR2 FQGNSA. This CDR3 is 16 amino acids long. V dropped 1 base and J dropped 2; count of bases not matched to a gene: 8. The CDR3 sequence is CASSLGVLASAYEQYF. The CDR3 region has the DNA TGTGCCAGCAGCTTAGGGGTACTAGCGTCAGCCTACGAGCAGTACTTC.

This clonotype occurred once. This could be a read error, since a much larger clone is one nucleotide away. The chain is built from TRBV7-9 and TRBJ1-3; no definite D call. The V end was cut by 8 bases, the J end by 0 bases, with 8 bases between. The CDR3 is made up of 13 amino acids. Per the germline V gene, CDR1 is SEHNR and CDR2 is FQNEAQ (reference sequence). CDR3 sequence (DNA): TGTGCCAGCTGCCCCGGCTCTGGAAACACCATATATTTT. This codes for CASCPGSGNTIYF.

This clonotype was picked up a small number of times. Here the CDR3 DNA reads TGTGCCAGTCGGTCGACTAGTAATGGGTACACAGATACGCAGTATTTT. It codes for CASRSTSNGYTDTQYF. The chain is built from TRBV19 and TRBJ2-3, with a tentative D call TRBD2 (6 bases). Germline V lookup: CDR1 LNHDA, CDR2 SQIVND (reference sequence). The CDR3 sequence is 16 residues long. Trimming took off 8 bases at V and 2 bases at J, with 20 bases between the two ends. Full variable domain (remainder filled in from reference TRBV19 and TRBJ2-3): DGGITQSPKYLFRKEGQNVTLSCEQNLNHDAMYWYRQDPGQGLRLIYYSQIVNDFQKGDIAEGYSVSREKKESFPLTVTSAQKNPTAFYLCASRSTSNGYTDTQYFGPGTRLTVL.

In its sample, this clonotype was seen many times. This chain links TRBV5-1 with TRBJ2-3; 11 nucleotides align to TRBD2. Trimming cost V 6 bases and J 4 bases; bases outside gene matches: 4. This CDR3 comprises 14 residues. Germline CDR1 SGHRS, CDR2 YFSETQ. CDR3 bases: TGCGCCAGCAAACTAGCGGGAGTTTCAGATACGCAGTATTTT. It is translated as CASKLAGVSDTQYF. Drawing the rest from reference TRBV5-1 and TRBJ2-3, the complete variable domain is KAGVTQTPRYLIKTRGQQVTLSCSPISGHRSVSWYQQTPGQGLQFLFEYFSETQRNKGNFPGRFSGRQFSNSRSEMNVSTLELGDSALYLCASKLAGVSDTQYFGPGTRLTVL.

This rearrangement joins TRBV24-1 to TRBJ2-7; no reliable D call. V shed 0 bases and J shed 6 bases, with 11 bases lying between them. Germline CDR1 KGHDR, CDR2 SFDVKD. The CDR3 sequence is 14 residues long. CDR3 nucleotides: TGTGCCACCAGTGATTTGGACTTCGGCGGCGAGCAGTACTTC. Its protein product is CATSDLDFGGEQYF.

This clonotype has a count of ten or more. The V call is TRBV29-1, the J call TRBJ1-2; 9 nucleotides align to TRBD1. The J segment lost 7 bases and the V segment lost 6 bases, leaving 3 bases of the junction unmatched. Germline V gives CDR1 SQVTM, CDR2 ANQGSEA. The CDR3 is 11 residues long. The CDR3 nucleotides read TGCAGCGTGGGGACAGGGTTTGGCTACACCTTC. This encodes CSVGTGFGYTF.

The chain links TRBV6-1 to TRBJ1-1, with 8 bases lining up with TRBD1. CDR1 is MNHNS and CDR2 is SASEGT in the germline V gene. The V gene end was trimmed by 3 bases and the J gene end by 4 bases; junction bases not matched to a gene: 7. The CDR3 runs to 15 residues. CDR3 sequence: CASSDRQGRVTEAFF. CDR3 nucleotide sequence: TGTGCCAGCAGTGATAGACAGGGGCGAGTCACTGAAGCTTTCTTT.

This clonotype was seen many times. The V call is TRBV3-1, the J call TRBJ2-3; possibly TRBD2 for D (5 bases). Deletions cut 4 bases from V and 0 bases from J, with 8 bases between. Germline V CDR1 and CDR2: LGHDT, YNNKEL (reference sequence). The CDR3 is made up of 14 amino acids. DNA for the CDR3: TGTGCCAGCAGCCCATGGACTAGCACAGATACGCAGTATTTT. Translation gives CASSPWTSTDTQYF.

The chain recombines TRBV19 with TRBJ1-1; no definite D call. There are 13 residues in the CDR3. CDR1 and CDR2 (germline): LNHDA, SQIVND (reference sequence). Trimming cost V 6 bases and J 4 bases, with 12 bases left between them. CDR3 sequence (DNA): TGTGCCAGTAGGAGGGTCGCTGGCACTGAAGCTTTCTTT. Translating gives CASRRVAGTEAFF.

The CDR3 coding sequence is TGTGCCAGCACCCCAGGGGGGGGAGGTTACAATGAGCAGTTCTTC. Translated, it gives CASTPGGGGYNEQFF. This chain connects TRBV12-3 or TRBV12-4 to TRBJ2-1, with D perhaps TRBD1 or TRBD2 (7 bases each). This CDR3 has 15 residues. The ends were cut back, 7 bases at V and 4 bases at J, with 17 bases in the middle.